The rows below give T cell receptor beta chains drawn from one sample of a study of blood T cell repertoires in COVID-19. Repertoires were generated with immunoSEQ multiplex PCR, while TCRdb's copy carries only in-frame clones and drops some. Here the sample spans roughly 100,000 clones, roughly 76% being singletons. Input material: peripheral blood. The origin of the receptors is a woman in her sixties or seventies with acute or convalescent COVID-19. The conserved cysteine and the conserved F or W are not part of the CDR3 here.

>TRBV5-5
ASPWAGSGNQPQH
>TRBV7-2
ASSSSRQGSSYNSPLH
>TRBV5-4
ASTLGGGGGYT
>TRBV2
ASSNRAAGSGNTIY
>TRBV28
ASSYSYGYT
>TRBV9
ASSPVGGNTEAF
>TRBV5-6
ASSQAGFSYNEQF
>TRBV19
ASSPPDRGIFGYT
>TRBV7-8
ASSLGRGPGVQETQY
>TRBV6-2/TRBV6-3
ASSYAGTGAHQPQH
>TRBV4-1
ASSRILGRENYGYT
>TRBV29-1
SAGGGDGYT
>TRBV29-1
SGRGSFDTGELF
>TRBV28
ASRPTSGSPIGTGELF
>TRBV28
ASSRQLAGNTIY
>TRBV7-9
ASSAGIRQGGGYT
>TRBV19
ASSTDRPNSPLH
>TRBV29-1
SVGAGGSGYT
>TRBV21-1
ASSNDRGSYGYT
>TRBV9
ASSVSGGASQPQH
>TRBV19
AIGEPGNTIY
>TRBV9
ASSVGAGANYGYT
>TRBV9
ASSVAGDRGSGKLF
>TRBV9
ASSGVPGELF
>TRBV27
ASSSFTSSLSTGTLYEQY
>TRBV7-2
ASSPTAGPYEQY
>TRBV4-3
ASSQAAGTPLH
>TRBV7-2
ASSLGGMGTDTQY
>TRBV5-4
ASSRGLAGSNEQF
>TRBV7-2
ASSLSLQVWETQY
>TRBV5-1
ASSLAAESEAF
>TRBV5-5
ASSLAPGLMDGYT
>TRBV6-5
ASSYWQGNGYT
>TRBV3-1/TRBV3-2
ASSQVAGTGASGNTIY
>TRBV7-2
ASSFHALAGGQDTQY
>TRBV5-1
ASSAGANTEAF
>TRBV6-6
ASGDASAGTEAF
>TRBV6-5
ASSRRLSNYGYT
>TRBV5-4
ASSREGTGDREQF
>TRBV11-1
ASSLAGRANIQY
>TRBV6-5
ASSYRDTPNEKLF